The 17 T cell receptor beta chains presented below share a single source sample, sequenced in a study of cytomegalovirus exposure and HLA in healthy donors. It was with 60 Vbeta and 13 Jbeta primers that the PCR ran. Data came from immunoSEQ multiplex PCR; TCRdb stores just in-frame clones and leaves some out. There are some 150,000 clones in the sample; approximately 80% occur only once, and around 1.4% lies in the top ten. Sequences were obtained from PBMCs. The receptors were sampled from a woman under 30 in good health and CMV-seronegative.

CDR3 nucleotides: TGCGCCAGCAGGTCTCTGGGTGGGGCAGGGGGAAATGAGCAGTTCTTC. As protein: CASRSLGGAGGNEQFF. This sequence joins TRBV5-1 and TRBJ2-1; the match to TRBD1 covers 7 bases. CDR3 length: 16 residues. Germline loops: CDR1 SGHRS, CDR2 YFSETQ. J was trimmed by 7 bases and V by 5 bases; bases with no gene match: 15.

This chain links TRBV5-6 with TRBJ2-1, with D possibly being TRBD1 (5 bases). Trimming shortened V by 0 bases and J by 7 bases, and 5 bases separated the two germline ends. The germline V gene has CDR1 SGHDT and CDR2 YYEEEE. The CDR3 consists of 12 residues. CDR3 loop: CASSLEGNEQFF. CDR3 DNA: TGTGCCAGCAGCTTGGAGGGGAATGAGCAGTTCTTC.

V usage is TRBV21-1 and J usage is TRBJ2-5; no DNA check was done on the table's D call, TRBD1. The DNA matches TRBJ2-7 better at its end, which makes the J call doubtful. TRBV21-1 is deemed a pseudogene. The CDR3 extends over 16 amino acids. The CDR3 nucleotides read TGTGCCAGCAGCAAAAGGAGGGGGGACAGGGGGTTCGAGCAGTACTTC. It specifies CASSKRRGDRGFEQYF.

The V gene is TRBV6-5, the J gene TRBJ1-1, with TRBD1 matching 7 bases. The CDR3 length is 13 residues. Trimming cost V 2 bases and J 3 bases; bases outside gene matches: 0. Germline CDR1 reads MNHEY; CDR2 reads SVGAGI. The CDR3 spells CASSYGTDTEAFF. Written as DNA, the CDR3 is TGTGCCAGCAGTTACGGGACAGACACTGAAGCTTTCTTT.

This clone was seen just once. The V call is TRBV19, the J call TRBJ2-1; D is possibly TRBD1 (5 bases). Trimming took off 4 bases at V and 9 bases at J, with 10 bases between the two ends. Germline CDR1 is LNHDA and CDR2 is SQIVND (reference sequence). The CDR3 length is 12 residues. The CDR3 DNA reads TGTGCCAGTAGTAACCCCCAGGGTGAGCAGTTCTTC. The encoded protein is CASSNPQGEQFF.

This rearrangement joins TRBV5-6 to TRBJ2-5; tentatively, D is TRBD1 (6 bases). V was pared by 6 bases and J by 2 bases, with 20 bases between. CDR1 is SGHDT, CDR2 YYEEEE, per germline. This CDR3 has 16 amino acids. The CDR3 region has the DNA TGTGCCAGCAACCCACTACAGGGACGATTACAAGAGACCCAGTACTTC. Its translation: CASNPLQGRLQETQYF.

J is TRBJ1-3 and V is TRBV27; D may be TRBD1 (5 bases). V lost 5 bases and J lost 1, with 18 bases in between. Looked up from germline, CDR1 is MNHEY and CDR2 is SMNVEV (reference sequence). There are 17 residues in the CDR3. The CDR3 nucleotides are TGTGCCAGCAGTCGGGGGGGACGGCCGATTTCTGGAAACACCATATATTTT. Its protein product is CASSRGGRPISGNTIYF.

J is TRBJ1-5 and V is TRBV2; TRBD1 is a possible D gene (5 bases). Germline CDR1 SNHLY, CDR2 FYNNEI. V was clipped by 6 bases and J by 3 bases, with 9 bases between them. This CDR3 has 13 residues. The CDR3, as DNA: TGTGCCAGCAGATACGGACACAATCAGCCCCAGCATTTT. Encoded protein: CASRYGHNQPQHF.

The chain combines TRBV29-1 with TRBJ2-3; maybe TRBD1 (5 bases). V was cut by 3 bases and J by 4 bases, with 11 bases left in between. The germline CDR1 and CDR2 sequences are SQVTM and ANQGSEA. The CDR3 spans 13 residues. As DNA, the CDR3 is TGCAGCGTTGACAGAACAGGAGCAGATACGCAGTATTTT. This translates into CSVDRTGADTQYF.

V is TRBV30 and J is TRBJ1-2; D remains ambiguous. The germline V and J ends were trimmed by 0 bases and 4 bases, with 12 bases remaining between them. The CDR3 extends over 14 amino acids. Germline CDR1 is GTSNPN and CDR2 is SVGIG (reference sequence). The CDR3 DNA sequence: TGTGCCTGGAGTGTCTGGCCAGTGCTCTATGGCTACACCTTC. Translating it yields CAWSVWPVLYGYTF.

The DNA for the CDR3 is TGTGCCAGCAGTGTCGGACAGGGGTGGGCCAACGTCCTGACTTTC. Its protein is CASSVGQGWANVLTF. This chain joins TRBV27 and TRBJ2-6, with 9 bases aligning to TRBD1. The CDR3 loop spans 15 amino acids. Germline assignment: CDR1 MNHEY and CDR2 SMNVEV (reference sequence). V dropped 5 bases and J dropped 5; count of bases not matched to a gene: 4.

The chain has TRBV7-2 and TRBJ2-3, with D maybe TRBD1 (5 bases). The CDR3 loop spans 16 amino acids. V gave up 0 bases and J gave up 4 bases, with 14 bases separating them. The germline CDR1 and CDR2 sequences are SGHTA and FQGNSA. The CDR3 region has the DNA TGTGCCAGCAGCTTAGCGCTTGCAAGGGGTGCAGATACGCAGTATTTT. Translated, it gives CASSLALARGADTQYF.

This clone was picked up one time. The V call is TRBV6-4, the J call TRBJ2-2; 7 bases line up with TRBD2. CDR1 is MRHNA, CDR2 SNTAGT, per germline. V lost 2 bases, J lost 5 bases, and 5 bases stayed unmatched. The CDR3 length is 15 residues. CDR3 region: CASSDMGGETGELFF. The CDR3 bases are TGTGCCAGCAGTGACATGGGAGGGGAAACCGGGGAGCTGTTTTTT.

The chain is built from TRBV4-1 and TRBJ1-5, with 8 nucleotides matching TRBD1. CDR1 and CDR2 from the germline V gene are MGHRA and YSYEKL. The CDR3 is 12 amino acids. The V segment lost 6 bases and the J segment 7 bases; nucleotides outside the gene matches: 2. In DNA form, the CDR3 reads TGCGCCAGCAGTGACAGGGGACAGCCCCAGCATTTT. Amino acid sequence: CASSDRGQPQHF.

In this sample, this clone turned up once. This chain uses TRBV5-6 with TRBJ2-5; 9 bases line up with TRBD1. The CDR3 runs to 15 residues. J gave up 4 bases and V 4 bases, and 8 bases lay outside the gene matches. Germline CDR1 reads SGHDT; CDR2 reads YYEEEE. CDR3 nucleotides: TGTGCCAGCAGCGCAGCCGGGACAGGGACAGAGACCCAGTACTTC. Translating gives CASSAAGTGTETQYF.

The chain links TRBV5-1 to TRBJ1-1; the D is unclear. The CDR3 loop spans 16 amino acids. Trimming took 2 bases from V and 1 from J, leaving 15 bases between them. Per the germline V gene, CDR1 is SGHRS and CDR2 is YFSETQ. CDR3 in amino acids: CASSLGPTMTNTEAFF. In DNA, the CDR3 is TGCGCCAGCAGCTTAGGACCGACTATGACGAACACTGAAGCTTTCTTT.

This clone showed up just once. The chain joins TRBV5-5 to TRBJ1-4, with TRBD1 matching over 8 bases. This CDR3 region has 14 residues. After removal of 5 bases from V and 8 bases from J, the junction contained 8 bases not matched to a gene. Germline V gene sequence: CDR1 SGHKS, CDR2 YYEKEE (reference sequence). The CDR3 loop is CASRPDRVQEKLFF. CDR3 DNA: TGTGCCAGCAGACCGGACAGGGTACAAGAAAAACTGTTTTTT.